Below, 6 T cell receptor beta chains from the same sample are listed, as sequenced in a study of blood T cells in healthy people across ages. A J-beta primer mix and a sample-barcoded 5' primer were used in a second PCR of roughly 6 to 11 cycles. TCRdb independently ran MiXCR on the 5' RACE reads; one entry per CDR3 protein. The sample consists of around 870,000 distinct CDR3 sequences, under 35% of them appearing once. Sequences were obtained from blood. These receptors came from an elderly woman in good health.

This clonotype has at least ten counts. The V call is TRBV12-3 or TRBV12-4, the J call TRBJ2-1; 7 bases agree with TRBD2. The CDR3 sequence is 17 residues long. Trimming cost V 5 bases and J 1 base; bases outside gene matches: 11. The CDR3 DNA sequence: TGTGCCAGCAGTACCACCGGTGCGGGGGTGTCCTACAATGAGCAGTTCTTC. Amino acid sequence: CASSTTGAGVSYNEQFF.

A few counts support this clonotype. This chain connects TRBV28 to TRBJ1-5, with D perhaps matching TRBD1 (5 bases). This CDR3 has 16 amino acids. Between the trimmed V and J ends, which lost 5 bases and 6 bases, there was a span of 20 bases. CDR1 is MDHEN and CDR2 is SYDVKM in the germline V gene. CDR3 sequence reads: CASSEGTTRSAQPQHF. In nucleotides, the CDR3 is TGTGCCAGCAGTGAAGGGACCACCCGAAGCGCTCAGCCCCAGCATTTT.

This clonotype was picked up many times. The chain joins TRBV4-3 to TRBJ2-3; no clear D. Trimming left V 0 bases short and J 6 bases short, with 7 bases between. The CDR3 is made up of 13 amino acids. The germline CDR1 and CDR2 sequences are LGHNA and YSLEER. The CDR3 is CASSQDWVDTQYF. CDR3 nucleotides: TGCGCCAGCAGCCAAGATTGGGTTGATACGCAGTATTTT.

The chain combines TRBV2 with TRBJ1-2, with TRBD1 as a possible D gene (5 bases). The V end lost 4 bases, the J end lost 4 bases, and 16 bases lay between the germline ends. Germline V lookup: CDR1 SNHLY, CDR2 FYNNEI. The CDR3 totals 15 residues. CDR3 in amino acids: CASSGDSSASYGYTF. The CDR3 coding sequence is TGTGCCAGCAGTGGCGACAGTTCAGCTAGCTATGGCTACACCTTC.

Remarks on this clonotype: Its ends do not fully match the called genes, so a read error is possible. The J gene is TRBJ2-1, the V gene TRBV6-2 or TRBV6-3; D possibly corresponds to TRBD2 (6 bases). This CDR3 has 13 residues. The germline gives CDR1 MNHEY, CDR2 SVGEGT. CDR3 residues: CAGSPGVANEQFF. CDR3 DNA sequence: TGTGCCGGCAGTCCGGGGGTGGCGAATGAGCAGTTCTTC.

This sequence joins TRBV6-5 and TRBJ1-1; D is unclear. Trimming removed 6 bases from V and 1 base from J, with 6 bases in between. The CDR3 totals 12 residues. The germline CDR1 and CDR2 sequences are MNHEY and SVGAGI. This CDR3 reads CASRSGNTEAFF. CDR3 bases: TGTGCCAGCAGGAGCGGGAACACTGAAGCTTTCTTT.